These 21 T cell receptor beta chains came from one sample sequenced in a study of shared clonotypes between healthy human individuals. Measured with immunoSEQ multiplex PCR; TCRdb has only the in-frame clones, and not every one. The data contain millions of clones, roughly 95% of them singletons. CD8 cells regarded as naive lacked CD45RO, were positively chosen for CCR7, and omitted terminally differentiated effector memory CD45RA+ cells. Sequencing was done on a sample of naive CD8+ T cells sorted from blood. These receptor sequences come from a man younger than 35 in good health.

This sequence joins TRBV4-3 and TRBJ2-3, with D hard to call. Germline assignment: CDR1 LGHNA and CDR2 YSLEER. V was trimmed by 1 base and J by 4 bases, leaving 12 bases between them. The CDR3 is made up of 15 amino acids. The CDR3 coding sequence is TGCGCCAGCAGCCAAGGTCTCGTAGGACCAGATACGCAGTATTTT. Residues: CASSQGLVGPDTQYF.

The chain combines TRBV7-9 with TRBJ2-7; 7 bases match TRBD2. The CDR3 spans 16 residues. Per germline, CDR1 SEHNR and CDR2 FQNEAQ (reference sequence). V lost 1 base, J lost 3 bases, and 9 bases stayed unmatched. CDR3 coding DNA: TGTGCCAGCAGCTTAGGTGGGGGGGAGACGGACTACGAGCAGTACTTC. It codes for CASSLGGGETDYEQYF.

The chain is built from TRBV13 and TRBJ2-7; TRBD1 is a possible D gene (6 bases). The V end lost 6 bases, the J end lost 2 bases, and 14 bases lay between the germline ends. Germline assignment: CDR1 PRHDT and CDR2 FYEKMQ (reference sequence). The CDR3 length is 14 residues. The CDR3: CASSAAGEPYEQYF. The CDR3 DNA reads TGTGCCAGCAGTGCAGCAGGGGAGCCCTACGAGCAGTACTTC.

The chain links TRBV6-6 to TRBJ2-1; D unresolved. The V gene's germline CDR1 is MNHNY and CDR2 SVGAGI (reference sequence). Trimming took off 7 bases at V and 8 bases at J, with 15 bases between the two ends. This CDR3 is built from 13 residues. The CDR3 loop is CASTPYPPDEQFF. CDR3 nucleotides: TGTGCCAGCACCCCATACCCCCCCGATGAGCAGTTCTTC.

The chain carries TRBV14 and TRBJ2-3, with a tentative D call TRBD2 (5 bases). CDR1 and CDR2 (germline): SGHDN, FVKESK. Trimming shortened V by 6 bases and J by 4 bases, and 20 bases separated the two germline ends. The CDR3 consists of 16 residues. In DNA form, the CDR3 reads TGTGCCAGCAGTCTTCTCGGGATGAGTTGGGCAGATACGCAGTATTTT. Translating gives CASSLLGMSWADTQYF.

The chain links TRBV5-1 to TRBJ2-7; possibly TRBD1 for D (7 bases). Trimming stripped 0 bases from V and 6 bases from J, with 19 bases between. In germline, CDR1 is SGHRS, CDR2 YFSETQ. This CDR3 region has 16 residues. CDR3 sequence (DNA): TGCGCCAGCAGCTTGGCCGGACAGGAGGGTCTCACCGAGCAGTACTTC. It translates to CASSLAGQEGLTEQYF.

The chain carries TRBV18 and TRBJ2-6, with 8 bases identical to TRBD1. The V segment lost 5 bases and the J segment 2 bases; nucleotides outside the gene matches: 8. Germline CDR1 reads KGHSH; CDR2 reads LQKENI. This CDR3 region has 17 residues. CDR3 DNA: TGTGCCAGCTCATCTACAGGGGGTGTCGCTGGGGCCAACGTCCTGACTTTC. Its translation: CASSSTGGVAGANVLTF.

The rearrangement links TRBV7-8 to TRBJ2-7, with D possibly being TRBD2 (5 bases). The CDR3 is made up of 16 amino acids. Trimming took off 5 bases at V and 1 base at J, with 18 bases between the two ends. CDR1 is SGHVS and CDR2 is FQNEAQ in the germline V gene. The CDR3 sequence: CASSPGVSVRSYEQYF. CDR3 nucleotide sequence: TGTGCCAGCAGCCCCGGGGTCTCCGTCCGTTCCTACGAGCAGTACTTC.

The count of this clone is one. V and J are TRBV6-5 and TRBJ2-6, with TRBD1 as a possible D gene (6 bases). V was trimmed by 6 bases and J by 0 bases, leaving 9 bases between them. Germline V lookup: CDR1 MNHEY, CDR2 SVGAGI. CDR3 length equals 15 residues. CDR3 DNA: TGTGCCAGCAGGGACAGTCTCTCTGGGGCCAACGTCCTGACTTTC. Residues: CASRDSLSGANVLTF.

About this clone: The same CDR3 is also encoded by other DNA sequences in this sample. Here the CDR3 DNA reads TGCAGCGTTGAAGGGCAGGGGGGCAATGAGCAGTTCTTC. It specifies CSVEGQGGNEQFF. V is TRBV29-1 and J is TRBJ2-1; possible D gene TRBD1, 7 bases. V was clipped by 1 base and J by 6 bases, with 10 bases between them. The CDR3 runs 13 residues. The V gene's germline CDR1 is SQVTM and CDR2 ANQGSEA.

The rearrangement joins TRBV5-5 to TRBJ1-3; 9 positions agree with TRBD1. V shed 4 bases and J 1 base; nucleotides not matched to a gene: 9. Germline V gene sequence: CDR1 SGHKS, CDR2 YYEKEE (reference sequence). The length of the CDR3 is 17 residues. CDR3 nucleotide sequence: TGTGCCAGCAGCCTGCCCCACAGGGGGCCTTCTGGAAACACCATATATTTT. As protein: CASSLPHRGPSGNTIYF. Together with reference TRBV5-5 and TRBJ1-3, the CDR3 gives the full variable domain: DAGVTQSPTHLIKTRGQQVTLRCSPISGHKSVSWYQQVLGQGPQFIFQYYEKEERGRGNFPDRFSARQFPNYSSELNVNALLLGDSALYLCASSLPHRGPSGNTIYFGEGSWLTVV.

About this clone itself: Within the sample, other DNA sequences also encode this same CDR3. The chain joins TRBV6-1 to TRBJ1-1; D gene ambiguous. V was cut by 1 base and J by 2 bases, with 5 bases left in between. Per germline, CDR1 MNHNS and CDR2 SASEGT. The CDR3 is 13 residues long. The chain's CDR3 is CASSEGRNTEAFF. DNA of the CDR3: TGTGCCAGCAGTGAAGGCCGAAACACTGAAGCTTTCTTT.

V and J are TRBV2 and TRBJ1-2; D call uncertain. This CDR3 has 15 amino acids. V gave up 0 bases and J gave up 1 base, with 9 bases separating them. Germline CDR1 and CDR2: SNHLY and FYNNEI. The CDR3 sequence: CASSEARNLNYGYTF. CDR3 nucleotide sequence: TGTGCCAGCAGTGAAGCAAGGAACCTTAACTATGGCTACACCTTC.

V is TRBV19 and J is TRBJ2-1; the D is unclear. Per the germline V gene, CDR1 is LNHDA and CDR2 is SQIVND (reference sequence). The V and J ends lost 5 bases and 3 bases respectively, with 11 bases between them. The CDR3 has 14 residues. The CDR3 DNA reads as TGTGCCAGTAGTTTGACCGGCTACTACAATGAGCAGTTCTTC. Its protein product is CASSLTGYYNEQFF.

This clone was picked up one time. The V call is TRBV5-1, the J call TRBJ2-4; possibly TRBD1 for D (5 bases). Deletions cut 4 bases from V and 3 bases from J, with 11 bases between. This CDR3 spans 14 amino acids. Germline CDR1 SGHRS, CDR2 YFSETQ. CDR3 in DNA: TGCGCCAGCAGCCCCAGGGTGGACAAAAACATTCAGTACTTC. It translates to CASSPRVDKNIQYF.

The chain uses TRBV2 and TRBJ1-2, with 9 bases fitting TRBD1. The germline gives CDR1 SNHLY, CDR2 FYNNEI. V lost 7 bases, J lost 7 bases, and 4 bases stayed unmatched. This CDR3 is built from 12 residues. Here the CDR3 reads CASMGQGPGYTF. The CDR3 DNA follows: TGTGCCAGCATGGGACAGGGTCCTGGCTACACCTTC.

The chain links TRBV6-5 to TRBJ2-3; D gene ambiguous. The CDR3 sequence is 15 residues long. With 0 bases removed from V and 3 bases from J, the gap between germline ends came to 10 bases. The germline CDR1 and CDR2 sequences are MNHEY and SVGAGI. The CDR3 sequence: CASSYSGFRTDTQYF. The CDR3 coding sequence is TGTGCCAGCAGTTACTCGGGGTTCAGGACAGATACGCAGTATTTT.

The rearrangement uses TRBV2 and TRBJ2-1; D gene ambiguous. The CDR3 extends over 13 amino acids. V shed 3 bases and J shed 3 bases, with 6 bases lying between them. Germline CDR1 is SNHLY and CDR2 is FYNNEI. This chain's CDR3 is CASSDWGYNEQFF. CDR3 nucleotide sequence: TGTGCCAGCAGTGACTGGGGCTACAATGAGCAGTTCTTC. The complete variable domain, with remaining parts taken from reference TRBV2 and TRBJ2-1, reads EPEVTQTPSHQVTQMGQEVILRCVPISNHLYFYWYRQILGQKVEFLVSFYNNEISEKSEIFDDQFSVERPDGSNFTLKIRSTKLEDSAMYFCASSDWGYNEQFFGPGTRLTVL.

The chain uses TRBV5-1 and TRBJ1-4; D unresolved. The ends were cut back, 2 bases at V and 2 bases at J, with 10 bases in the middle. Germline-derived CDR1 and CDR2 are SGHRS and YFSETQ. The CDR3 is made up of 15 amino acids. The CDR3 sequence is CASSFRPTTNEKLFF. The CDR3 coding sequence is TGCGCCAGCAGCTTCCGACCCACGACTAATGAAAAACTGTTTTTT. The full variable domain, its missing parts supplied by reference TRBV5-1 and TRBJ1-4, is KAGVTQTPRYLIKTRGQQVTLSCSPISGHRSVSWYQQTPGQGLQFLFEYFSETQRNKGNFPGRFSGRQFSNSRSEMNVSTLELGDSALYLCASSFRPTTNEKLFFGSGTQLSVL.

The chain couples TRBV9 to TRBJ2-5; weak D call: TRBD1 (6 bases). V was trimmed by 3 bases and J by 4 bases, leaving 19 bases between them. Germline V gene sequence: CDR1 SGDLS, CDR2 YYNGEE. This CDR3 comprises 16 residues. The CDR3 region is CASSEGTGTSIETQYF. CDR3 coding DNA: TGTGCCAGCAGCGAAGGGACCGGGACAAGCATAGAGACCCAGTACTTC.

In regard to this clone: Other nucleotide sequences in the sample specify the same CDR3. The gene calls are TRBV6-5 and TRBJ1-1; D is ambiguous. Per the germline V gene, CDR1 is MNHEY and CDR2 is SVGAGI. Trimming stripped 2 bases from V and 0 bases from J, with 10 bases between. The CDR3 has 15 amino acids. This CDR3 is CASSYAEGMNTEAFF. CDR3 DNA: TGTGCCAGCAGTTACGCCGAAGGAATGAACACTGAAGCTTTCTTT.